These 2 T cell receptor beta chains share one sample of origin, sequenced in a study of shared clonotypes between healthy human individuals. Repertoires were generated with immunoSEQ multiplex PCR, while TCRdb's copy carries only in-frame clones and drops some. This table holds roughly 1,000,000 clones, around three quarters found once. Sequenced sample: memory CD4+ T cells from PBMCs. Subset noted: CD45RA-negative fraction. The receptors derive from a man aged 18 to 30 in good health. Some clones in this sample may be carry-over from other donors' samples.

V and J are TRBV7-3 and TRBJ1-5; tentative D call: TRBD1 (5 bases). Germline V gene data show CDR1 as SGHTA and CDR2 as FQGTGA. Deletions cut 2 bases from V and 3 bases from J, with 11 bases between. CDR3 length: 15 residues. CDR3 loop: CASSLWGGNNQPQHF. The DNA for the CDR3 is TGTGCCAGCAGCTTATGGGGGGGAAACAATCAGCCCCAGCATTTT.

Only a few counts were recorded for this clone. Here the CDR3 DNA reads TGTGCCAGCAGCTTCACGACTAGCGGGAGGGGTGGCAATGAGCAGTTCTTC. Translating gives CASSFTTSGRGGNEQFF. This rearrangement joins TRBV11-2 to TRBJ2-1; TRBD2 aligns across 14 bases. V dropped 3 bases and J dropped 6; count of bases not matched to a gene: 7. Germline values: CDR1 SGHAT, CDR2 FQNNGV. CDR3 size: 17 residues.